This TCR beta chain is drawn from a study of cytomegalovirus exposure and HLA in healthy donors. Though nominally healthy at sampling, donors likely had unrecorded immune exposures. Germline CDR1 and CDR2: SGHRS and YFSETQ. The CDR3 runs to 14 residues. The ends were cut back, 2 bases at V and 5 bases at J, with 13 bases in the middle. The PCR had 60 Vbeta and 13 Jbeta primers. The assay was immunoSEQ multiplex PCR, and TCRdb's table has in-frame clones only and misses some. Seen here are 100,000 to 150,000 clones, about 80% observed once, and the top ten hold 1.8%. This TCR derives from a man younger than 35 in good health and CMV-seronegative. Input material: PBMCs. The chain carries TRBV5-1 and TRBJ2-5; D possibly corresponds to TRBD2 (6 bases). This CDR3 reads CASSLGGIRETQYF. CDR3 nucleotide sequence: TGCGCCAGCAGCTTAGGCGGGATTCGTGAGACCCAGTACTTC.